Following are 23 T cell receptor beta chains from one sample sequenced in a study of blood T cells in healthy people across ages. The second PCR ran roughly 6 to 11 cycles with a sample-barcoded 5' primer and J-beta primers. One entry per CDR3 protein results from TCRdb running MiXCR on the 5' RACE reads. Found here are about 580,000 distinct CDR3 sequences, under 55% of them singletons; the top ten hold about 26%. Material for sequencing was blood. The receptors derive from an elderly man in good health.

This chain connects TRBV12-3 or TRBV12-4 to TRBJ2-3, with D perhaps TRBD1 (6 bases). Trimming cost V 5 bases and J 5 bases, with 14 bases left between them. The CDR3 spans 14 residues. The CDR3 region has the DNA TGTGCCAGCAGTCCGGGACAACCGGGAGATACGCAGTATTTT. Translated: CASSPGQPGDTQYF.

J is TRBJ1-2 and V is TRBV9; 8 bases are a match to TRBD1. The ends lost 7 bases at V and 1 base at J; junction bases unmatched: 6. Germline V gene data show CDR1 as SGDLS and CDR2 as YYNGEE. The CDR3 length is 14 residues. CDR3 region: CASGPDRGNYGYTF. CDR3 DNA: TGTGCCAGCGGCCCCGACAGGGGTAACTATGGCTACACCTTC.

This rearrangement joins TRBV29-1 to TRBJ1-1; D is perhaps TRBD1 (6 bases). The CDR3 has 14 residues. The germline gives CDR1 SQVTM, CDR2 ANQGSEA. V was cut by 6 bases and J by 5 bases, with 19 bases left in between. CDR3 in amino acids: CSVVRTGSITEAFF. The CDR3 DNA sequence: TGCAGCGTCGTCAGAACAGGGTCTATTACTGAAGCTTTCTTT.

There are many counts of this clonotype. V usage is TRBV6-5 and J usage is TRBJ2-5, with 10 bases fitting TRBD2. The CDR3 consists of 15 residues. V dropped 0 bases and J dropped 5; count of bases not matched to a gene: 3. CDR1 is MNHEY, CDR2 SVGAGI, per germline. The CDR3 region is CASSYSASGGETQYF. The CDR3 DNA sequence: TGTGCCAGCAGTTACTCGGCTAGCGGGGGTGAGACCCAGTACTTC.

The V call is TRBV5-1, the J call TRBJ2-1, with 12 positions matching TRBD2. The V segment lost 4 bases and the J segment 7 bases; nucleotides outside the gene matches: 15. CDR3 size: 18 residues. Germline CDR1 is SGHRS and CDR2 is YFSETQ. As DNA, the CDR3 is TGCGCCAGCAGCCTAGCGGGAGGGCGGGGGCCGTTAATGAATGAGCAGTTCTTC. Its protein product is CASSLAGGRGPLMNEQFF. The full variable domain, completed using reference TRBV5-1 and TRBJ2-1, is KAGVTQTPRYLIKTRGQQVTLSCSPISGHRSVSWYQQTPGQGLQFLFEYFSETQRNKGNFPGRFSGRQFSNSRSEMNVSTLELGDSALYLCASSLAGGRGPLMNEQFFGPGTRLTVL.

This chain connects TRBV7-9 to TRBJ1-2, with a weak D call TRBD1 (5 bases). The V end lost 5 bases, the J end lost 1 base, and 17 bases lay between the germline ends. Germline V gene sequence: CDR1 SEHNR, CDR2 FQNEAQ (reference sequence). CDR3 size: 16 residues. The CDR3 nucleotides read TGTGCCAGCAGCCCCCGACAAGCAGGGTATAACTATGGCTACACCTTC. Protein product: CASSPRQAGYNYGYTF.

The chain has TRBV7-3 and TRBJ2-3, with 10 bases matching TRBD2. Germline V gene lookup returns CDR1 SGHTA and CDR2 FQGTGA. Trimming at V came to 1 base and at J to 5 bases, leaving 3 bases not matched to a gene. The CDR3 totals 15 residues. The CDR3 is CASSLRPSGRDTQYF. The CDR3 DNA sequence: TGTGCCAGCAGCTTAAGGCCTAGCGGGAGAGATACGCAGTATTTT.

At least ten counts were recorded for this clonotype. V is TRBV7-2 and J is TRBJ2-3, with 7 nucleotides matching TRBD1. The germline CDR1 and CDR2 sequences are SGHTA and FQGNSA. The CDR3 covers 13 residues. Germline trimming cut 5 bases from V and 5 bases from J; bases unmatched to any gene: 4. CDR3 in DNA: TGTGCCAGCAGCCCGGGGACAGTAGATACGCAGTATTTT. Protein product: CASSPGTVDTQYF. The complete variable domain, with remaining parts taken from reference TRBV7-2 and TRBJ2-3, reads GAGVSQSPSNKVTEKGKDVELRCDPISGHTALYWYRQSLGQGLEFLIYFQGNSAPDKSGLPSDRFSAERTGGSVSTLTIQRTQQEDSAVYLCASSPGTVDTQYFGPGTRLTVL.

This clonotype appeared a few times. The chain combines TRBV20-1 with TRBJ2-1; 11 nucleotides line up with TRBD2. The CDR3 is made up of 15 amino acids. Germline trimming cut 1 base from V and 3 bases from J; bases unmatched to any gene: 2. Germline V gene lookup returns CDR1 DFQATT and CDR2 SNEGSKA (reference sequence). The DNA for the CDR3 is TGCAGTGCTAGAGCCGGGACTAGCGGCTACAATGAGCAGTTCTTC. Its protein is CSARAGTSGYNEQFF.

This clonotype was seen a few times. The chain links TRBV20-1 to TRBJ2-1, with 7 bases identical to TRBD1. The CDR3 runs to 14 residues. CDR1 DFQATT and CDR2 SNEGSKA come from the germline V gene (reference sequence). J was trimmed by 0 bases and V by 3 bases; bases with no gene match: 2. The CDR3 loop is CSASRGSSYNEQFF. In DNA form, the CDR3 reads TGCAGTGCTAGCAGGGGGAGCTCCTACAATGAGCAGTTCTTC.

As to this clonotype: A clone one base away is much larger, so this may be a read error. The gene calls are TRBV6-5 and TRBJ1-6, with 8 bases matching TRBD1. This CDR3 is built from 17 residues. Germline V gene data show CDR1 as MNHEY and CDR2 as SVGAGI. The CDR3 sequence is CASSYWLGTGNNSPPHF. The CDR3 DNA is TGTGCCAGCAGTTACTGGTTAGGGACAGGAAATAATTCACCCCCCCACTTT.

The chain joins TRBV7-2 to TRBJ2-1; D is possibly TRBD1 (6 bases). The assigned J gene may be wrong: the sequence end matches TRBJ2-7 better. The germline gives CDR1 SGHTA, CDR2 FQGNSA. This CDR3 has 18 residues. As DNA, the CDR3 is TGTGCCAGCAGTCTAGTGGGAGTTAGGGGGAGCTCCTACAATGAGCAGTACTTC. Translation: CASSLVGVRGSSYNEQYF.

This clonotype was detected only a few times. The CDR3 region is CASSQEQGVDGYTF. The CDR3 coding sequence is TGTGCCAGCAGCCAAGAACAGGGTGTCGATGGCTACACCTTC. This chain joins TRBV3-1 and TRBJ1-2; the D gene is possibly TRBD1 (6 bases). The V end lost 0 bases, the J end lost 6 bases, and 11 bases lay between the germline ends. The CDR3 consists of 14 residues. Germline V gene data show CDR1 as LGHDT and CDR2 as YNNKEL (reference sequence). Filled out from reference TRBV3-1 and TRBJ1-2, the complete variable domain reads DTAVSQTPKYLVTQMGNDKSIKCEQNLGHDTMYWYKQDSKKFLKIMFSYNNKELIINETVPNRFSPKSPDKAHLNLHINSLELGDSAVYFCASSQEQGVDGYTFGSGTRLTVV.

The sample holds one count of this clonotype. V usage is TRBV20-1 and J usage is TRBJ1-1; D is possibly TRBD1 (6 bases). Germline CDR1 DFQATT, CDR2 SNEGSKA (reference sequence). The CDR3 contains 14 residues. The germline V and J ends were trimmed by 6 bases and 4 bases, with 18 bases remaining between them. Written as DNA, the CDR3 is TGCAGTGCCACAAGGGGGGCGGGAGGCACTGAAGCTTTCTTT. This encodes CSATRGAGGTEAFF.

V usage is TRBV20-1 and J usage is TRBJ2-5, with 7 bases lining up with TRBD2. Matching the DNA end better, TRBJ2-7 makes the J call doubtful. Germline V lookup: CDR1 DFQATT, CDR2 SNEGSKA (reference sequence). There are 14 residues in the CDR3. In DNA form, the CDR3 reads TGCAGTGCTAGTACAGCCGGGGGGAGGAACGAGCAGTACTTC. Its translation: CSASTAGGRNEQYF.

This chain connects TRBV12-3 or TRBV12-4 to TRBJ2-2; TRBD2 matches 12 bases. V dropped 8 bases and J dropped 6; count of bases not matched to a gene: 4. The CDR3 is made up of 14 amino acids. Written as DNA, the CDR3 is TGTGCCAGCCAGACTAGCGGGGGAGCCGGGGAGCTGTTTTTT. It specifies CASQTSGGAGELFF.

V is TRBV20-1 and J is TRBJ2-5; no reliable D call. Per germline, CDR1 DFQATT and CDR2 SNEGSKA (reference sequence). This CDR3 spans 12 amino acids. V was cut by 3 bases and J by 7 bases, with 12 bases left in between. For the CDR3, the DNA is TGCAGTGCTAGTGAGGCTTTTCGGACCCAGTACTTC. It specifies CSASEAFRTQYF.

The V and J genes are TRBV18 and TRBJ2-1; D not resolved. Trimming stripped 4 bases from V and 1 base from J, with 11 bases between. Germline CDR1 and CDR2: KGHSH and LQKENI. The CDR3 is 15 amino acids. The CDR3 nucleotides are TGTGCCAGCTCACACACCCAAAAATCCTACAATGAGCAGTTCTTC. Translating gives CASSHTQKSYNEQFF.

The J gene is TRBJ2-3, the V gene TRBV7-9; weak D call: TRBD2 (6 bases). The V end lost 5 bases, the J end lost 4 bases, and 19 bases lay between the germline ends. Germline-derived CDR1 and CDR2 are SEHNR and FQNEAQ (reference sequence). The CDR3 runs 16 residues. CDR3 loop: CASSLGGAALPDTQYF. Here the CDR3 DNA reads TGTGCCAGCAGCCTCGGGGGAGCTGCCCTCCCAGATACGCAGTATTTT.

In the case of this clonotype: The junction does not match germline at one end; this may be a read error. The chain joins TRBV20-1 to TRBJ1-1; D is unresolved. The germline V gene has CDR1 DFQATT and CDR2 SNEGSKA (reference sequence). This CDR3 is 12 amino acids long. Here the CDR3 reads CRARSVNTEAFF. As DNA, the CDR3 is TGCAGGGCTAGATCGGTGAACACTGAAGCTTTCTTT.

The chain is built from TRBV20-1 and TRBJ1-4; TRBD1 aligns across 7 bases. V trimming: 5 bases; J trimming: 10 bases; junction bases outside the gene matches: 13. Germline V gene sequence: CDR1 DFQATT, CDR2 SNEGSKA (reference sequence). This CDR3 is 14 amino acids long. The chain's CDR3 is CSAPLRTSGGKLFF. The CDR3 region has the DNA TGCAGTGCTCCCCTCCGCACTTCAGGGGGAAAACTGTTTTTT.

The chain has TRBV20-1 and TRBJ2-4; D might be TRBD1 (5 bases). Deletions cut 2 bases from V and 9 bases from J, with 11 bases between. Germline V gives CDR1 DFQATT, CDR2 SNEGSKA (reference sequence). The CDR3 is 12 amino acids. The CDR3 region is CSARYPRGIQYF. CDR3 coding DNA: TGCAGTGCTAGATATCCTAGGGGCATTCAGTACTTC.

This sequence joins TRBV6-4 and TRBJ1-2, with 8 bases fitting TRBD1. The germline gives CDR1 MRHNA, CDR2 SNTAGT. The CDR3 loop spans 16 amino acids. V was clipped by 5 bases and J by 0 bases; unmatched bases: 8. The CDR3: CASSFAGGNPNYGYTF. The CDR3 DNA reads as TGTGCCAGCAGTTTCGCAGGGGGCAATCCTAACTATGGCTACACCTTC.